This T cell receptor beta chain came from a study of T cell responses to AZD1222 COVID-19 vaccine. Study results and limitations: Clonal diversity was possibly underestimated, and the donors were mostly white British, with more females. Researchers report vaccine-associated CD4 TCRs spanning spike, with dominance at 160-218 and 743-854.

With respect to this clone: Its antigen is as yet unknown.

Repertoires were generated with immunoSEQ multiplex PCR, while TCRdb's copy carries only in-frame clones and drops some. The sample records 150,000 to 180,000 clones, more than 75% being singletons. This sequence was found in an adult in good health. Sequenced here: peripheral blood, sampled on day 0 of AZD1222 vaccination.

The CDR3, as DNA: TGTGCCAGTAGTATGGGGACAGGGATCGGCTACACCTTC. It encodes CASSMGTGIGYTF. The chain combines TRBV19 with TRBJ1-2; 9 positions match TRBD1. The CDR3 has 13 residues. The germline gives CDR1 LNHDA, CDR2 SQIVND (reference sequence). V gave up 3 bases and J gave up 8 bases; unmatched junction bases: 4. Full variable domain (remainder filled in from reference TRBV19 and TRBJ1-2): DGGITQSPKYLFRKEGQNVTLSCEQNLNHDAMYWYRQDPGQGLRLIYYSQIVNDFQKGDIAEGYSVSREKKESFPLTVTSAQKNPTAFYLCASSMGTGIGYTFGSGTRLTVV.